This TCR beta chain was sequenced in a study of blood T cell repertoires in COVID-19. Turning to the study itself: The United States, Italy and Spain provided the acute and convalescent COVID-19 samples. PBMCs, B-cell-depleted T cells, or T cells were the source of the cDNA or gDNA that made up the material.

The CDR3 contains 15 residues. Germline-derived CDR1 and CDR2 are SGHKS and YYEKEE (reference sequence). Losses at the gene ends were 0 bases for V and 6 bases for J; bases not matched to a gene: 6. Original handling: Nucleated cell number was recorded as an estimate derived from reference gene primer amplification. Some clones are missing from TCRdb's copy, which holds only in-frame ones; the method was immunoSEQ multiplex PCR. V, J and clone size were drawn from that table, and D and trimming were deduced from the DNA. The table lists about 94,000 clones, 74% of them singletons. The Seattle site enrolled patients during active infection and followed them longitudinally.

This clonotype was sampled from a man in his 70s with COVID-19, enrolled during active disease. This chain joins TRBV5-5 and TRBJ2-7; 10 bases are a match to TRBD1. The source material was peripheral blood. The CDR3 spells CASSLDWDRGSEQYF. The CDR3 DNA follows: TGTGCCAGCAGCTTGGATTGGGACAGGGGTTCCGAGCAGTACTTC.